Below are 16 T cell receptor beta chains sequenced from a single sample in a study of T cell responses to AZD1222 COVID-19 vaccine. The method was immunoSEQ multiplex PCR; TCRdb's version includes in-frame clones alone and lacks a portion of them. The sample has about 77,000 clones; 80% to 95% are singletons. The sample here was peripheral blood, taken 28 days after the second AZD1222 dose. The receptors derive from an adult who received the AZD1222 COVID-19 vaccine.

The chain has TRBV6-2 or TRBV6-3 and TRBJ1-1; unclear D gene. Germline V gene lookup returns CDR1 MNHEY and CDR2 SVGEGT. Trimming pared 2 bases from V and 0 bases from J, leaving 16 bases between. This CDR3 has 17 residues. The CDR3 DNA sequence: TGTGCCAGCAGTTACCCGGCCAGGATTCTTATGAACACTGAAGCTTTCTTT. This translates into CASSYPARILMNTEAFF.

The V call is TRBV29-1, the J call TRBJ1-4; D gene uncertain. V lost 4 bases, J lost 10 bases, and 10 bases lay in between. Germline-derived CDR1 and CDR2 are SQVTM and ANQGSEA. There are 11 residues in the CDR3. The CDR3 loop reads CSVVVFGKLFF. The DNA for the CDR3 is TGCAGCGTTGTCGTTTTTGGAAAACTGTTTTTT.

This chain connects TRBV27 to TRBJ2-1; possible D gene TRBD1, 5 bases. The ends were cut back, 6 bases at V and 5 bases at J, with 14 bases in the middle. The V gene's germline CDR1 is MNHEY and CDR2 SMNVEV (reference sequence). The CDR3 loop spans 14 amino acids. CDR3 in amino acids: CASSLGALNNEQFF. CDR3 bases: TGTGCCAGCAGCCTTGGGGCCTTAAACAATGAGCAGTTCTTC.

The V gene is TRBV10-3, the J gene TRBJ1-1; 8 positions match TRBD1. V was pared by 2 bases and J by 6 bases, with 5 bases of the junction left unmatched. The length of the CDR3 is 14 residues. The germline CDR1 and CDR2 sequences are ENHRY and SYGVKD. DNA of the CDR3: TGTGCCATCAGTGAGCGGACAGGGAGGTCTGAAGCTTTCTTT. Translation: CAISERTGRSEAFF.

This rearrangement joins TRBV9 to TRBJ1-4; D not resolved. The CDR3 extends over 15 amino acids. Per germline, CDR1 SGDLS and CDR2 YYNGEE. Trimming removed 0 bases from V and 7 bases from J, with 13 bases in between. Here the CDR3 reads CASSVEGQSSEKLFF. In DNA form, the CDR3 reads TGTGCCAGCAGCGTAGAAGGCCAGTCATCTGAAAAACTGTTTTTT.

For the CDR3, the DNA is TGTGCCAGCAGCCAAGATCGGAGGACAGATGGGGGCTACACCTTC. Translating it yields CASSQDRRTDGGYTF. The J gene is TRBJ1-2, the V gene TRBV14; tentative D call: TRBD1 (6 bases). Trimming removed 0 bases from V and 8 bases from J, with 16 bases in between. Per germline, CDR1 SGHDN and CDR2 FVKESK. The CDR3 consists of 15 residues.

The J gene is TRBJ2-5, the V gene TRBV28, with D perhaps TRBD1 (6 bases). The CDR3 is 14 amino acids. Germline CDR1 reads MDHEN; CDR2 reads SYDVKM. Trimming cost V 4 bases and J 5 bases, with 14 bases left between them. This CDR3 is CASSSPDRSETQYF. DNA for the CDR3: TGTGCCAGCAGTTCCCCTGACAGGAGCGAGACCCAGTACTTC.

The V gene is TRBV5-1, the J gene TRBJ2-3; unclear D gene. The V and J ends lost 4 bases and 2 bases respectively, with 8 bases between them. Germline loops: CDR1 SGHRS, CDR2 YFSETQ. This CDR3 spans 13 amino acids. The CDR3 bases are TGCGCCAGCAGCCGCAGGTCCACAGATACGCAGTATTTT. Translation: CASSRRSTDTQYF.

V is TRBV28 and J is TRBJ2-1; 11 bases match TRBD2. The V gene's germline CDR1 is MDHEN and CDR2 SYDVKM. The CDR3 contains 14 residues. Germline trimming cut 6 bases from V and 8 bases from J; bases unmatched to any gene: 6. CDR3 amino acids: CASSQTSGIDEQFF. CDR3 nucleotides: TGTGCCAGCAGCCAGACTAGCGGGATTGATGAGCAGTTCTTC.

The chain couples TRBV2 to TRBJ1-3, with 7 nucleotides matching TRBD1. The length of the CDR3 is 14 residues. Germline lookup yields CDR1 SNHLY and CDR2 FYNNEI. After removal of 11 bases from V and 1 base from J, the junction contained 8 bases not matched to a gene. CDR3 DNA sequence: TGTGCCTCTTTCCAGGGGGTGTCTGGAAACACCATATATTTT. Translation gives CASFQGVSGNTIYF.

Here the CDR3 reads CASSSRTGGIREKLFF. CDR3 in DNA: TGCGCCAGCAGCTCTAGGACAGGGGGTATACGAGAAAAACTGTTTTTT. This chain connects TRBV5-1 to TRBJ1-4, with 10 positions matching TRBD1. The CDR3 extends over 16 amino acids. V lost 3 bases, J lost 8 bases, and 10 bases stayed unmatched. Germline CDR1 SGHRS, CDR2 YFSETQ.

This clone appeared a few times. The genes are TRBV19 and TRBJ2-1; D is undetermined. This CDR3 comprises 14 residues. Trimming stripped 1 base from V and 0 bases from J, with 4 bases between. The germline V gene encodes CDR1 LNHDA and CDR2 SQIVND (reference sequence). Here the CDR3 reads CASSIGSSYNEQFF. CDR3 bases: TGTGCCAGTAGTATAGGGAGCTCCTACAATGAGCAGTTCTTC. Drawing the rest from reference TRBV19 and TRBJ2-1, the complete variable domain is DGGITQSPKYLFRKEGQNVTLSCEQNLNHDAMYWYRQDPGQGLRLIYYSQIVNDFQKGDIAEGYSVSREKKESFPLTVTSAQKNPTAFYLCASSIGSSYNEQFFGPGTRLTVL.

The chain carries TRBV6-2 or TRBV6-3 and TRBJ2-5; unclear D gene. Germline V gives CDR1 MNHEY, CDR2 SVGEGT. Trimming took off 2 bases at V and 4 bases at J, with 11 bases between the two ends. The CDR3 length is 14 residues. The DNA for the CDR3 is TGTGCCAGCAGTTACGGTCGGGTAGTAGAGACCCAGTACTTC. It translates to CASSYGRVVETQYF.

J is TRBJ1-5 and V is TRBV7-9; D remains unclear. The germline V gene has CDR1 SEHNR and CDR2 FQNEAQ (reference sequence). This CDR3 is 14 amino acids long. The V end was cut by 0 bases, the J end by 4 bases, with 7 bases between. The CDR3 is CASSLAQKNQPQHF. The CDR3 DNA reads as TGTGCCAGCAGCTTAGCTCAGAAGAATCAGCCCCAGCATTTT.

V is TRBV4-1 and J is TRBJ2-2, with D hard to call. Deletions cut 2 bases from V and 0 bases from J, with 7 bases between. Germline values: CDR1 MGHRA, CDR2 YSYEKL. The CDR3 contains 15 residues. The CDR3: CASSQRASNTGELFF. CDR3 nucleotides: TGCGCCAGCAGCCAAAGGGCGTCGAACACCGGGGAGCTGTTTTTT.

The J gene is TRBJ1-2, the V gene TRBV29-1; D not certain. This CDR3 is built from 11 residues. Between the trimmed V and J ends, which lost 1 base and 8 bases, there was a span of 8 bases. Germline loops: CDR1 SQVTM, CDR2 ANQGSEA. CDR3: CSVEGVHGYTF. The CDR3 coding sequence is TGCAGCGTTGAAGGCGTACACGGCTACACCTTC. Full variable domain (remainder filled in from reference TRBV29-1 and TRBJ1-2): SAVISQKPSRDICQRGTSLTIQCQVDSQVTMMFWYRQQPGQSLTLIATANQGSEATYESGFVIDKFPISRPNLTFSTLTVSNMSPEDSSIYLCSVEGVHGYTFGSGTRLTVV.